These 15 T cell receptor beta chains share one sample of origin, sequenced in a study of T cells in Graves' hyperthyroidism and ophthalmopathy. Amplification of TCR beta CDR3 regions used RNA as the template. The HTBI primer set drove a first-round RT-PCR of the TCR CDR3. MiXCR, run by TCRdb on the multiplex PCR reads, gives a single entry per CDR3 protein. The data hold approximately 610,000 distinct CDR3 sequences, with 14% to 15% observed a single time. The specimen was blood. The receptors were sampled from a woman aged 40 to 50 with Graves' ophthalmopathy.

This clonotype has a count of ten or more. CDR3 in DNA: TGTGCCAGCGAATCGGGACAGCCTTATGGCTACACCTTC. Its translation is CASESGQPYGYTF. This chain connects TRBV28 to TRBJ1-2; 7 bases fit TRBD1. V gave up 8 bases and J gave up 5 bases; unmatched junction bases: 8. CDR3 length equals 13 residues. Germline CDR1 and CDR2: MDHEN and SYDVKM.

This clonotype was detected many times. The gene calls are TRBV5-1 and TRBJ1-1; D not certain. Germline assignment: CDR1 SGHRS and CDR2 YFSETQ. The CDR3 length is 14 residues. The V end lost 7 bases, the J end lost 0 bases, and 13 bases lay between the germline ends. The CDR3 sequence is CASGASPVNTEAFF. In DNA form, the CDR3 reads TGCGCCAGCGGTGCCTCTCCCGTGAACACTGAAGCTTTCTTT. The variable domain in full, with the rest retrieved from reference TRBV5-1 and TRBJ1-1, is KAGVTQTPRYLIKTRGQQVTLSCSPISGHRSVSWYQQTPGQGLQFLFEYFSETQRNKGNFPGRFSGRQFSNSRSEMNVSTLELGDSALYLCASGASPVNTEAFFGQGTRLTVV.

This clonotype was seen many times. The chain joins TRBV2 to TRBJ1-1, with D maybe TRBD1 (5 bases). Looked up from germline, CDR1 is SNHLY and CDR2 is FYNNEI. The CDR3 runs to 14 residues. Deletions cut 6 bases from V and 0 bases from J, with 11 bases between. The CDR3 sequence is CASRKDNLNTEAFF. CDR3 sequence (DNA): TGTGCCAGCAGAAAGGACAACTTGAACACTGAAGCTTTCTTT.

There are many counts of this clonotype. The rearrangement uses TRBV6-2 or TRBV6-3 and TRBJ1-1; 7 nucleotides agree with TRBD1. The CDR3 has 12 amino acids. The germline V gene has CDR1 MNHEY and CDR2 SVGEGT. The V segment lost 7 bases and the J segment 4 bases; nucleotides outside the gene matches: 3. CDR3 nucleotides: TGTGCCAGCACCCACAGGGGCACTGAAGCTTTCTTT. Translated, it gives CASTHRGTEAFF.

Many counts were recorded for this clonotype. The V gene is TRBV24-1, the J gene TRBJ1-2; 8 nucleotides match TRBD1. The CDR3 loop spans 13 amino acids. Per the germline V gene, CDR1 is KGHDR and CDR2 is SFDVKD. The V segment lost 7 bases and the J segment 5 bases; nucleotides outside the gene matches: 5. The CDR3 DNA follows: TGTGCCACCAGGGACGACAGGGGATATGGCTACACCTTC. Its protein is CATRDDRGYGYTF.

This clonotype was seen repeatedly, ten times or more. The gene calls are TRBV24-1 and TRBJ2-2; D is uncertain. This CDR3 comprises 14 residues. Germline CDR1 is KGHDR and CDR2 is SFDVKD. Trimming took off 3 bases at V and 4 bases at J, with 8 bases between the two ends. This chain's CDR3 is CATSDPNPTGELFF. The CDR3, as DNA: TGTGCCACCAGTGATCCCAACCCCACCGGGGAGCTGTTTTTT.

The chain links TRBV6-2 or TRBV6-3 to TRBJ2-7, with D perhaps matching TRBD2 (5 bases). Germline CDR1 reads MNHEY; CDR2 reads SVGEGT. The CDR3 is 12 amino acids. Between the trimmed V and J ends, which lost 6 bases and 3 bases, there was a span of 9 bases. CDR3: CASSGINYEQYF. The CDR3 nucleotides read TGTGCCAGCAGCGGGATCAACTACGAGCAGTACTTC.

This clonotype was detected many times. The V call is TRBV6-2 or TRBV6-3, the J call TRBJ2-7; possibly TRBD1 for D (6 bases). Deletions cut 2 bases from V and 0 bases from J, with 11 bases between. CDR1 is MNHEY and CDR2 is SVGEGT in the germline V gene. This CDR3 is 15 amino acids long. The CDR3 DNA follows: TGTGCCAGCAGTTACCAAATGGACAGCTCCTACGAGCAGTACTTC. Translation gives CASSYQMDSSYEQYF.

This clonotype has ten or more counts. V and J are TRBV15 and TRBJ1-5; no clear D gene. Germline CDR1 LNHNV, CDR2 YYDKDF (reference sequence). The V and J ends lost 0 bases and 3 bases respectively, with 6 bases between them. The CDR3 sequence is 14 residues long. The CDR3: CATSREIVNQPQHF. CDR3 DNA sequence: TGTGCCACCAGCAGAGAAATAGTCAATCAGCCCCAGCATTTT.

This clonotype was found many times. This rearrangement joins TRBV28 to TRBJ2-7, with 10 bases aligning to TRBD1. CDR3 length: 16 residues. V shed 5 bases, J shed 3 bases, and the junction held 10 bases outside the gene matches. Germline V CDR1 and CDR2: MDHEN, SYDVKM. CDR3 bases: TGTGCCAGCAGTATGGTGACAGGGGGCATCCTCTACGAGCAGTACTTC. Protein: CASSMVTGGILYEQYF.

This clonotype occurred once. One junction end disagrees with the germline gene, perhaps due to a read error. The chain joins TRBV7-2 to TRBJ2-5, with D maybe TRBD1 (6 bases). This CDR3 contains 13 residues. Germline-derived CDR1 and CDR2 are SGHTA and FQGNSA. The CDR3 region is CASTLGGQETQYF. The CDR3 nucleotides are TGTGCCAGCACCTTAGGGGGCCAAGAGACCCAGTACTTC.

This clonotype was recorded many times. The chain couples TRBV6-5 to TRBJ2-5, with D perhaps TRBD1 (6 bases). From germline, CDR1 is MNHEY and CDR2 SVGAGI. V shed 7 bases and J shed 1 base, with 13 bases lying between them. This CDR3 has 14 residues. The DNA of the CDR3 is TGTGCCAGCAACACAGGGAGCTCCCAAGAGACCCAGTACTTC. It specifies CASNTGSSQETQYF.

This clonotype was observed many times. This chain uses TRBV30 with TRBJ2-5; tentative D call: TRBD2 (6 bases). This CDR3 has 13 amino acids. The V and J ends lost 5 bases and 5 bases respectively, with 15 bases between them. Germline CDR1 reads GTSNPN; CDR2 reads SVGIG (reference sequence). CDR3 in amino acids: CAWGAGRGETQYF. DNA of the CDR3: TGTGCCTGGGGGGCGGGACGCGGGGAGACCCAGTACTTC.

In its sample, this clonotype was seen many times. The CDR3 region has the DNA TGTGCCAGCTCCAATCAACAGGGGGTCAAAAACATTCAGTACTTC. It codes for CASSNQQGVKNIQYF. The chain links TRBV6-1 to TRBJ2-4; 8 bases map to TRBD1. The germline CDR1 and CDR2 sequences are MNHNS and SASEGT. This CDR3 has 15 amino acids. Unmatched junction bases numbered 9, after V lost 8 bases and J lost 3 bases.

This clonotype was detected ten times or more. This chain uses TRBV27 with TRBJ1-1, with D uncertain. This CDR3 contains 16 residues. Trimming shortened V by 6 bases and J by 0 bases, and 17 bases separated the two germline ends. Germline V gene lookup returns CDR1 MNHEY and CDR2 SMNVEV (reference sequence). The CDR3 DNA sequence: TGTGCCAGCAGCCCCTCCTTGGTCAGGATGAACACTGAAGCTTTCTTT. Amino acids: CASSPSLVRMNTEAFF.